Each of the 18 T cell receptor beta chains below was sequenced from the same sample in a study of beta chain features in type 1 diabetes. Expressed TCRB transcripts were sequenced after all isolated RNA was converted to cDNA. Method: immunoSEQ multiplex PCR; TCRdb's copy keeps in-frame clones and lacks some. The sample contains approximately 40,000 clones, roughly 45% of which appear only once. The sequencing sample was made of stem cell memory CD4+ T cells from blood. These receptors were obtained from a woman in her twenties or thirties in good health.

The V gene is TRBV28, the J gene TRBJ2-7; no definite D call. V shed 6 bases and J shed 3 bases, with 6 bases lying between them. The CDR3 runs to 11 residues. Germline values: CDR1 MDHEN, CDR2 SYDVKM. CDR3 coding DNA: TGTGCCAGCAGAAATAACTACGAGCAGTACTTC. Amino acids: CASRNNYEQYF.

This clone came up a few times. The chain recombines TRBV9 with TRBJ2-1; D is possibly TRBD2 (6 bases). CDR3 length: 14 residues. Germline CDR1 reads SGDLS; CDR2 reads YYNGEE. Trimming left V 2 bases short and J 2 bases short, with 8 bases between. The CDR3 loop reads CASSVSGTYNEQFF. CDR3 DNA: TGTGCCAGCAGCGTTAGCGGTACCTACAATGAGCAGTTCTTC.

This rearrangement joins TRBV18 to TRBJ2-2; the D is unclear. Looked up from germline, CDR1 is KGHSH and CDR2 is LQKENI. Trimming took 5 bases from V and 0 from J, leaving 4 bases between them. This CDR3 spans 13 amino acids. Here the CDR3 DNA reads TGTGCCAGCTCAGCTACGAACACCGGGGAGCTGTTTTTT. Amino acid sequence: CASSATNTGELFF.

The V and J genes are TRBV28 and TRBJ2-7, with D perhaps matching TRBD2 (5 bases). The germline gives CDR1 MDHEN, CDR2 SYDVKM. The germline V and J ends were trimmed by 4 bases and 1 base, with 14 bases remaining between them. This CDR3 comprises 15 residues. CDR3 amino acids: CASSSSGFESYEQYF. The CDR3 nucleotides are TGTGCCAGCAGTTCCAGCGGATTCGAATCCTACGAGCAGTACTTC. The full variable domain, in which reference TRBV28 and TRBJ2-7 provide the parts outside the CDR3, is DVKVTQSSRYLVKRTGEKVFLECVQDMDHENMFWYRQDPGLGLRLIYFSYDVKMKEKGDIPEGYSVSREKKERFSLILESASTNQTSMYLCASSSSGFESYEQYFGPGTRLTVT.

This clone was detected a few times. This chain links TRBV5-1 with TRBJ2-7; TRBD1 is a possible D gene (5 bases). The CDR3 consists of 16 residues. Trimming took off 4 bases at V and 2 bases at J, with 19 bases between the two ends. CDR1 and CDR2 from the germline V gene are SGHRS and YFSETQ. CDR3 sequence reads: CASSITKSRDTYEQYF. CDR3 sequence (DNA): TGCGCCAGCAGCATAACAAAATCCAGGGATACCTACGAGCAGTACTTC.

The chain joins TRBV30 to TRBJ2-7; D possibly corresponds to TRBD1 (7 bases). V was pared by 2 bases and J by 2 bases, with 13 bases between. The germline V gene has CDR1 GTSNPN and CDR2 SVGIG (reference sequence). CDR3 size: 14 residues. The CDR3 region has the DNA TGTGCCTGGAGTCGCCAGGGGGGAGCCTACGAGCAGTACTTC. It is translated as CAWSRQGGAYEQYF.

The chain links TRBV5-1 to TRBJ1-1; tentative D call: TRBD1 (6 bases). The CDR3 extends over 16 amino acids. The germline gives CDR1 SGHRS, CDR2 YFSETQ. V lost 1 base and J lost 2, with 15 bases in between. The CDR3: CASSLFRDIGNTEAFF. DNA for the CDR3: TGCGCCAGCAGCTTGTTCCGGGACATCGGAAACACTGAAGCTTTCTTT.

The CDR3 region has the DNA TGCGCCAGCAGCAGCGACAGGTCCTACGAGCAGTACTTC. Encoded protein: CASSSDRSYEQYF. V is TRBV23-1 and J is TRBJ2-7, with a tentative D call TRBD1 (6 bases). TRBV23-1 is an ORF, with its function uncertain. There are 13 residues in the CDR3. V lost 6 bases to trimming and J lost 1 base, with 10 bases between them.

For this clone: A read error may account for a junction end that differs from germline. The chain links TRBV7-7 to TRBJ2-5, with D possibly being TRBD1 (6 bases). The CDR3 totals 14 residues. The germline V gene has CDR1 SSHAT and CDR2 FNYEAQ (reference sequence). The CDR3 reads CASSQQGIQETQYF. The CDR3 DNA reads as TGTGCTAGCAGCCAACAGGGAATCCAAGAGACCCAGTACTTC.

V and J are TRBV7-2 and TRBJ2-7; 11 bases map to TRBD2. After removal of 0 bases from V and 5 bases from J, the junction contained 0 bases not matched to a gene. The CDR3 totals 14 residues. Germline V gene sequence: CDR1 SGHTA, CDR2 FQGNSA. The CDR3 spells CASSLALAGDEQYF. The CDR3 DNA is TGTGCCAGCAGCTTAGCACTAGCGGGAGACGAGCAGTACTTC.

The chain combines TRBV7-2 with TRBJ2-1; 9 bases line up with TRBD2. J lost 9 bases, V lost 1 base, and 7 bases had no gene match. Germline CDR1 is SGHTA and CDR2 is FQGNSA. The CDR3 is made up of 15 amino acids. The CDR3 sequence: CASSLGSGRFVEQFF. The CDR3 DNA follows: TGTGCCAGCAGCTTAGGAAGCGGGAGGTTCGTTGAGCAGTTCTTC.

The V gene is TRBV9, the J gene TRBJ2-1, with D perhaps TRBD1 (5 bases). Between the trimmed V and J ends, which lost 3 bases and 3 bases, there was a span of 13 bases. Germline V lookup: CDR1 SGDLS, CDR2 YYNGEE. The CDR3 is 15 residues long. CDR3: CASSATGARYNEQFF. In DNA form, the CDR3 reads TGTGCCAGCAGCGCCACTGGGGCTCGCTACAATGAGCAGTTCTTC.

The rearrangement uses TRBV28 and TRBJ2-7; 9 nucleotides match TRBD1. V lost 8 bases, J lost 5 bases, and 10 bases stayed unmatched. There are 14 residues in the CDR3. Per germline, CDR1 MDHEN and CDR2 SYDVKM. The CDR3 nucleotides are TGTGCCAGCGGTACCCCGGGACAGGGCCACGAGCAGTACTTC. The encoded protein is CASGTPGQGHEQYF. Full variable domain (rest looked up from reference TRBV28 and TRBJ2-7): DVKVTQSSRYLVKRTGEKVFLECVQDMDHENMFWYRQDPGLGLRLIYFSYDVKMKEKGDIPEGYSVSREKKERFSLILESASTNQTSMYLCASGTPGQGHEQYFGPGTRLTVT.

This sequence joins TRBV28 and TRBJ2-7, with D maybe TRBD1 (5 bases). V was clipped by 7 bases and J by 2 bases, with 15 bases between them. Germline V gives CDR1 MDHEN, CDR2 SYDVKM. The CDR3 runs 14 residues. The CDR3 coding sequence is TGTGCCAGCATCAGGGCGGAGAAAACCTACGAGCAGTACTTC. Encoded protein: CASIRAEKTYEQYF.

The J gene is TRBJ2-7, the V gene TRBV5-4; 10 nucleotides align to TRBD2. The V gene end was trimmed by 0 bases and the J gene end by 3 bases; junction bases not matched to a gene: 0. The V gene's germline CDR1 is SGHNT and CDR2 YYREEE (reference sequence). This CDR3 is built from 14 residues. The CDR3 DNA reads TGTGCCAGCAGCTTGGCTAGCGGGGGCTACGAGCAGTACTTC. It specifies CASSLASGGYEQYF.

In DNA form, the CDR3 reads TGTGCCAGCAGACTAGCGGGAGGGAATGAGCAGTTCTTC. Translated, it gives CASRLAGGNEQFF. The gene calls are TRBV7-9 and TRBJ2-1; 13 bases agree with TRBD2. The CDR3 is 13 amino acids. The germline gives CDR1 SEHNR, CDR2 FQNEAQ (reference sequence). Losses at the gene ends were 6 bases for V and 7 bases for J; bases not matched to a gene: 0.

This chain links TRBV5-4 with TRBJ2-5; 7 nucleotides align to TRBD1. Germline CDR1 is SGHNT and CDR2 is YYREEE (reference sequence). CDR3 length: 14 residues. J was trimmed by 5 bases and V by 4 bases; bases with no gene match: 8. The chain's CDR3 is CASSHSGGDETQYF. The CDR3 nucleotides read TGTGCCAGCAGCCACTCAGGGGGAGATGAGACCCAGTACTTC.

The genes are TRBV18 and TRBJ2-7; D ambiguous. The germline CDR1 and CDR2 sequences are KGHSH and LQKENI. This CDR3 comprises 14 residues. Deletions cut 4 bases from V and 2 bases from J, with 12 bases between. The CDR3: CASSLDKKTYEQYF. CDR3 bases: TGTGCCAGCTCACTTGACAAGAAGACCTACGAGCAGTACTTC.